This passage covers 13 T cell receptor beta chains from one sample sequenced in a study of blood T cell repertoires in COVID-19. TCRdb's table, derived via immunoSEQ multiplex PCR, lists solely in-frame clones and lacks some. This sample yields some 270,000 clones, of which about 90% are seen a single time; approximately 4% belongs to the top ten. Sequencing used PBMCs or T cells enriched from blood (not recorded which). The source of these receptors is a woman under 40 with acute COVID-19.

This clone has a single count. The chain couples TRBV19 to TRBJ2-2; possibly TRBD2 for D (6 bases). This CDR3 comprises 16 residues. V lost 6 bases and J 6 bases, leaving 20 bases between the germline ends. The germline V gene encodes CDR1 LNHDA and CDR2 SQIVND (reference sequence). In DNA, the CDR3 is TGTGCCAGTAGCGGCCCCGGGTCGCGGGGCCCCGGGGAGCTGTTTTTT. As protein: CASSGPGSRGPGELFF.

The rearrangement joins TRBV7-3 to TRBJ2-3, with 8 positions matching TRBD1. In germline, CDR1 is SGHTA, CDR2 FQGTGA. The CDR3 runs 14 residues. With 5 bases clipped from V and 3 bases from J, the junction kept 4 bases outside the gene matches. CDR3: CASSLRQGTDTQYF. In DNA, the CDR3 is TGTGCCAGCAGCCTCCGACAGGGGACAGATACGCAGTATTTT.

This rearrangement joins TRBV19 to TRBJ2-7, with TRBD1 as a possible D gene (5 bases). The CDR3 has 14 amino acids. Between the trimmed V and J ends, which lost 4 bases and 4 bases, there was a span of 14 bases. In germline, CDR1 is LNHDA, CDR2 SQIVND (reference sequence). Here the CDR3 reads CASSRGDILYEQYF. The CDR3, as DNA: TGTGCCAGTAGTAGGGGCGACATTCTGTACGAGCAGTACTTC.

The rearrangement links TRBV27 to TRBJ2-1, with 7 bases lining up with TRBD2. This CDR3 has 14 amino acids. In germline, CDR1 is MNHEY, CDR2 SMNVEV (reference sequence). V lost 4 bases and J lost 4; bases outside the gene matches: 4. CDR3 DNA sequence: TGTGCCAGCAGTTCGGGACTATTATACAATGAGCAGTTCTTC. Its translation is CASSSGLLYNEQFF.

J is TRBJ1-2 and V is TRBV6-5; 9 nucleotides line up with TRBD1. Germline CDR1 MNHEY, CDR2 SVGAGI. With 5 bases clipped from V and 8 bases from J, the junction kept 6 bases outside the gene matches. There are 13 residues in the CDR3. CDR3 nucleotide sequence: TGTGCCAGCAGTACAGGGGGCGGATTAGGCTACACCTTC. Protein product: CASSTGGGLGYTF.

The chain is built from TRBV19 and TRBJ1-3; a possible D gene is TRBD1 (6 bases). The CDR3 runs 15 residues. V was pared by 8 bases and J by 0 bases, with 14 bases between. CDR1 and CDR2 (germline): LNHDA, SQIVND (reference sequence). CDR3 sequence reads: CASRGGLFSGNTIYF. The DNA for the CDR3 is TGTGCCAGTCGGGGGGGCCTTTTCTCTGGAAACACCATATATTTT.

This clone was counted a few times. The CDR3 sequence: CASSQDLPGLAGGQTDTQYF. CDR3 coding DNA: TGTGCCAGCAGCCAGGATCTCCCGGGACTAGCGGGAGGGCAAACAGATACGCAGTATTTT. This chain connects TRBV4-2 to TRBJ2-3, with 16 bases lining up with TRBD2. Germline loops: CDR1 LGHNA, CDR2 YNFKEQ. Trimming took 3 bases from V and 3 from J; bases not matched to a gene: 12. This CDR3 has 20 residues.

The chain links TRBV3-1 (or the pseudogene TRBV3-2) to TRBJ2-1; TRBD2 is a possible D gene (6 bases). Germline V gene data show CDR1 as LGHDT and CDR2 as YNNKEL (reference sequence). V was pared by 4 bases and J by 0 bases, with 13 bases between. This CDR3 has 16 amino acids. The DNA of the CDR3 is TGTGCCAGCAGCCCTATAGCGGAGACCTCCTACAATGAGCAGTTCTTC. Residues: CASSPIAETSYNEQFF.

This chain connects TRBV24-1 to TRBJ1-2; a possible D gene is TRBD1 (6 bases). CDR1 KGHDR and CDR2 SFDVKD come from the germline V gene. Trimming took 3 bases from V and 0 from J, leaving 19 bases between them. The CDR3 runs to 18 residues. The CDR3 protein is CATSDGDPGTKANYGYTF. The DNA of the CDR3 is TGTGCCACCAGTGATGGAGATCCGGGGACAAAAGCTAACTATGGCTACACCTTC.

The chain recombines TRBV3-1 (or the pseudogene TRBV3-2) with TRBJ1-2; D is possibly TRBD1 (6 bases). This CDR3 spans 13 amino acids. Trimming took off 4 bases at V and 10 bases at J, with 16 bases between the two ends. Per germline, CDR1 LGHDT and CDR2 YNNKEL (reference sequence). The CDR3 protein is CASSRLQGLDYTF. CDR3 nucleotides: TGTGCCAGCAGCCGGCTACAGGGTCTAGACTACACCTTC.

This clone showed up just once. This sequence joins TRBV20-1 and TRBJ2-7; 7 bases align to TRBD1. This CDR3 comprises 13 residues. Trimming at V came to 3 bases and at J to 3 bases, leaving 5 bases not matched to a gene. Germline CDR1 reads DFQATT; CDR2 reads SNEGSKA (reference sequence). In DNA form, the CDR3 reads TGCAGTGCTAGTGTCGACAGGGACTACGAGCAGTACTTC. Its protein product is CSASVDRDYEQYF.

In DNA, the CDR3 is TGTGCCAGCAGCTGGACTAGCGGGAGTGCGGGCCAGGAAGAGACCCAGTACTTC. It codes for CASSWTSGSAGQEETQYF. The chain uses TRBV7-2 and TRBJ2-5; 13 bases line up with TRBD2. Germline loops: CDR1 SGHTA, CDR2 FQGNSA. The CDR3 sequence is 18 residues long. V lost 4 bases and J lost 3; bases outside the gene matches: 11.

This clone showed up just once. J is TRBJ2-6 and V is TRBV4-3; 7 positions match TRBD2. V lost 7 bases to trimming and J lost 1 base; unmatched junction nucleotides: 4. The V gene's germline CDR1 is LGHNA and CDR2 YSLEER. The CDR3 has 15 residues. DNA for the CDR3: TGCGCCAGCACTCCCGGGGGGTCTGGGGCCAACGTCCTGACTTTC. Translation: CASTPGGSGANVLTF.